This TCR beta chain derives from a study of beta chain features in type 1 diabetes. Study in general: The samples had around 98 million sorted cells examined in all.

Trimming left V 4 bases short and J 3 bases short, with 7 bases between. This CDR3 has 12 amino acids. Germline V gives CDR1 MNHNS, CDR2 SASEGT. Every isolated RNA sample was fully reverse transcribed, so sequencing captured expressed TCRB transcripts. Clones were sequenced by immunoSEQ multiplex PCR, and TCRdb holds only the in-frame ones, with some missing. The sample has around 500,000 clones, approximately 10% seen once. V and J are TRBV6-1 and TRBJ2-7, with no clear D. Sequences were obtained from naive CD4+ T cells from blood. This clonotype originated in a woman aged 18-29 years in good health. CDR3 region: CASSGRNYEQYV. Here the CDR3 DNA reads TGTGCCAGCAGTGGCCGAAACTACGAGCAGTACGTC.